This TCR beta chain was captured in a study of identical twins. TCRdb recomputed calls from the 5' RACE reads with MiXCR, one row per CDR3 protein. The sample shows about 690,000 distinct CDR3 sequences, over 5% of them seen only once. Trimming cost V 5 bases and J 5 bases, with 16 bases left between them. The CDR3 is 15 amino acids. The germline CDR1 and CDR2 sequences are MNHEY and SMNVEV (reference sequence). This clonotype appeared many times. This sequence joins TRBV27 and TRBJ2-1; the D gene is possibly TRBD2 (7 bases). The TCR originated in a man between 18 and 35 years old in good health. The sequenced sample consisted of naive T cells sorted from blood. The CDR3 nucleotides read TGTGCCAGCAGTCTTGGGAGGGGGATGAACAATGAGCAGTTCTTC. Amino acids: CASSLGRGMNNEQFF.